The source of this T cell receptor (beta chain) is a study of blood T cell repertoires in COVID-19. Study details: Sites in the United States, Italy and Spain provided acute and convalescent COVID-19 samples. From T cells, B-cell-depleted T cells, or PBMCs came the material, which was cDNA or gDNA.

Per the study methods: The authors estimated nucleated cell counts from reference gene primer amplification. Some clones are missing from TCRdb's copy, which holds only in-frame ones; the method was immunoSEQ multiplex PCR. V and J calls and clone size come straight from that table; D and trimming were deduced from the DNA. The table has about 220,000 clones, 65% to 90% seen once; the top ten hold about 9.7%. Losses at the gene ends were 4 bases for V and 7 bases for J; bases not matched to a gene: 4. CDR1 is MNHEY, CDR2 SVGAGI, per germline. CDR3 length: 14 amino acids. The genes are TRBV6-5 and TRBJ1-2, with 12 bases lining up with TRBD1. Sequencing used peripheral blood. The source is a man in his fifties or sixties with active or convalescent COVID-19. The CDR3 reads CASSLGQGAIGYTF. The CDR3, as DNA: TGTGCCAGCAGTTTGGGACAGGGGGCCATTGGCTACACCTTC.